The rows below give T cell receptor beta chains drawn from one sample of a study of T cell changes during pregnancy in multiple sclerosis. The assay was immunoSEQ multiplex PCR, and TCRdb's table has in-frame clones only and misses some. The table lists approximately 88,000 clones, roughly 94% of them singletons. The starting material was peripheral blood, obtained in the third trimester of pregnancy. The source is a female donor with multiple sclerosis, enrolled in a pregnancy study. Both conserved end residues are trimmed from each CDR3.

v_call,j_call,cdr3_aa
TRBV7-2,TRBJ1-5,ASSLATTTGQPQH
TRBV19,TRBJ1-1,ASADRGWVAF
TRBV27,TRBJ1-1,ASSLKLNTEAF
TRBV9,TRBJ2-7,ASSVEQGYSEQY
TRBV19,TRBJ1-1,ASSVIVNTEAF
TRBV5-1,TRBJ1-5,ASSSGQGGGNQPQH
TRBV6-1,TRBJ2-7,ASSEMVRGQY
TRBV7-9,TRBJ1-1,AAGGSIMNTEAF
TRBV28,TRBJ1-1,ASSLTVETGNTEAF
TRBV28,TRBJ2-1,ASSHYSGRADEQF
TRBV5-1,TRBJ2-5,ASSVAGETQY
TRBV7-6,TRBJ2-7,ASSSRDRDREQY
TRBV29-1,TRBJ2-7,SVADSYEQY
TRBV30,TRBJ1-5,AWSVDGHTSARPQH
TRBV15,TRBJ1-1,ATSRDHSMNTEAF
TRBV27,TRBJ2-7,ASSLTSSGEPAFPYEQY
TRBV9,TRBJ1-5,ASSVTPGDNQPQH
TRBV9,TRBJ1-1,ASGPGDSYTEAF
TRBV4-3,TRBJ2-7,ASSPQGGHEQY
TRBV7-6,TRBJ2-7,ASSSVRTSGDYEQY
TRBV4-1,TRBJ2-2,ASSPSSGRYTGELF
TRBV18,TRBJ2-5,ASSPGGLGQETQY
TRBV5-4,TRBJ2-7,ASSIGTGAGSRDEQY
TRBV6-1,TRBJ2-3,ASSELSLMAGTDTQY
TRBV5-1,TRBJ2-7,ASRDPSGYPISYEQY
TRBV19,TRBJ1-5,ASSMERGRSQPQH
TRBV9,TRBJ2-1,ATARTPKDEQF
TRBV30,TRBJ2-7,AWSNFGQGFYEQY
TRBV7-2,TRBJ2-7,ASSFRTGKSEQY
TRBV11-2,TRBJ2-1,ASSLGLAGGHEQF
TRBV19,TRBJ2-2,ASSPREAGGDTGELF
TRBV11-2,TRBJ2-2,ASSNLAGGVGGELF
TRBV7-8,TRBJ2-6,ASSYRGSGANVLT
TRBV9,TRBJ2-6,ASSVAGDRGLGANVLT
TRBV23-1,TRBJ2-5,ASSHEPGGQGFETQY
TRBV2,TRBJ2-2,ASSEEQNTGELF
TRBV5-1,TRBJ2-2,ASSPSPILAGELF
TRBV27,TRBJ1-1,ASKNDRGMAEAF
TRBV30,TRBJ2-1,AWSVGTSGVDEQF
TRBV7-2,TRBJ1-2,ASSSHRGLGYT
TRBV19,TRBJ1-1,ASSNGQGGTEAF
TRBV9,TRBJ1-2,ASSVGFRGGYT
TRBV18,TRBJ1-1,ASSPGQGWGNTEAF
TRBV4-1,TRBJ2-3,ASSLPRTSGFTSTDTQY
TRBV5-4,TRBJ2-7,ASSTLAGGYYEQY
TRBV29-1,TRBJ2-7,SVESSYEQY
TRBV19,TRBJ2-4,ASAGDSHKNIQY
TRBV14,TRBJ1-2,ASSQEGRPGYT